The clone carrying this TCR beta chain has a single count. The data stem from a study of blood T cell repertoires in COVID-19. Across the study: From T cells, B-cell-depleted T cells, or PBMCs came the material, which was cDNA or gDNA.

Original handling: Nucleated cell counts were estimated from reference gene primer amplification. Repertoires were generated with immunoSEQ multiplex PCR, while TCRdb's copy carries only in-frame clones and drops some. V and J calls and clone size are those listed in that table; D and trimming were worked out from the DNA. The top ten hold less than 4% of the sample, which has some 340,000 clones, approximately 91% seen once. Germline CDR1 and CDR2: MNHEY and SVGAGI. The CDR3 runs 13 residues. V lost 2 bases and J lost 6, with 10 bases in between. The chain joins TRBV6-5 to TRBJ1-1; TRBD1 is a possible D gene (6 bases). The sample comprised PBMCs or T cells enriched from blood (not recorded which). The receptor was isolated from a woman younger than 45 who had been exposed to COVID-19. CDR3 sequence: CASSYSGGAEAFF. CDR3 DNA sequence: TGTGCCAGCAGTTACAGCGGGGGCGCTGAAGCTTTCTTT.